Presented here are 10 T cell receptor beta chains from one specimen sequenced in a study of cytomegalovirus exposure and HLA in healthy donors. Amplification used 60 Vbeta primers and 13 Jbeta primers. The table came from immunoSEQ multiplex PCR; TCRdb's copy has only in-frame clones and leaves some out. The sample records 100,000 to 150,000 clones, approximately 76% being singletons. Sequencing was carried out using PBMCs. These receptor sequences come from a man aged 45-65 years in good health and CMV-seropositive.

The table lists this clone with a count of one. V and J are TRBV7-2 and TRBJ2-1, with D perhaps TRBD1 (7 bases). Looked up from germline, CDR1 is SGHTA and CDR2 is FQGNSA. V gave up 4 bases and J gave up 8 bases, with 18 bases separating them. The CDR3 sequence is 15 residues long. CDR3 DNA: TGTGCCAGCAGCTCCCGAGGGGGCGGGAAGGATGAGCAGTTCTTC. Its protein product is CASSSRGGGKDEQFF.

Worth noting for this clone: Relative to the germline gene, one junction end is altered; a read error may explain this. The chain links TRBV5-1 to TRBJ2-5, with 7 bases matching TRBD1. The J call may be wrong; the DNA end is better matched by TRBJ2-7. CDR3 length: 12 amino acids. Germline-derived CDR1 and CDR2 are SGHRS and YFSETQ. This CDR3 reads CTSSRQGYEQYF. The CDR3 DNA is TGCACCAGCAGCAGACAGGGCTACGAGCAGTACTTC.

This rearrangement joins TRBV2 to TRBJ2-5; unclear D gene. The CDR3 runs 15 residues. The germline CDR1 and CDR2 sequences are SNHLY and FYNNEI. V lost 6 bases and J 2 bases, leaving 16 bases between the germline ends. As DNA, the CDR3 is TGTGCCAGCAGGCTGGGCCGACCGATGCAAGAGACCCAGTACTTC. Protein: CASRLGRPMQETQYF.

As to this clone: The junction departs from the called germline gene at one end, perhaps through a read error. The V call is TRBV7-6, the J call TRBJ2-6; 10 nucleotides line up with TRBD2. The CDR3 is 18 residues long. Germline loops: CDR1 SGHVS, CDR2 FNYEAQ. The DNA of the CDR3 is TGTGCCAGCAGCTTAGCGTCTAGCGGGAGCTCTGGGGCCAACGGCCTGACTTTC. Its protein is CASSLASSGSSGANGLTF.

The chain has TRBV29-1 and TRBJ1-3; no firm D call. CDR3 length equals 13 residues. From germline, CDR1 is SQVTM and CDR2 ANQGSEA. The V gene lost 6 bases and the J gene lost 0 bases, with 9 bases spanning the gap. CDR3 residues: CSVEHGSGNTIYF. DNA for the CDR3: TGCAGCGTCGAACACGGCTCTGGAAACACCATATATTTT.

The chain recombines TRBV27 with TRBJ2-3; TRBD2 is a possible D gene (8 bases). V lost 5 bases, J lost 6 bases, and 21 bases lay in between. CDR1 MNHEY and CDR2 SMNVEV come from the germline V gene (reference sequence). CDR3 length: 16 amino acids. CDR3 protein: CASSGDSGSGADTQYF. CDR3 nucleotides: TGTGCCAGCAGTGGGGACAGCGGGAGCGGGGCTGATACGCAGTATTTT.

The chain recombines TRBV11-3 with TRBJ2-7, with D hard to call. Germline V gene lookup returns CDR1 SGHNT and CDR2 YENEEA. Trimming left V 0 bases short and J 2 bases short, with 11 bases between. This CDR3 is 15 amino acids long. The CDR3 loop is CASSLDMVGAYEQYF. The CDR3 region has the DNA TGTGCCAGCAGCTTAGATATGGTCGGTGCCTACGAGCAGTACTTC.

J is TRBJ2-3 and V is TRBV25-1, with 9 bases fitting TRBD1. Unmatched junction bases numbered 8, after V lost 6 bases and J lost 4 bases. The CDR3 has 15 amino acids. The germline CDR1 and CDR2 sequences are MGHDK and SYGVNS. CDR3 DNA: TGTGCCAGCAGAGGGACAGGGCGCCGCGCAGATACGCAGTATTTT. Its protein is CASRGTGRRADTQYF.

The rearrangement uses TRBV4-1 and TRBJ2-6; no firm D call. V was trimmed by 5 bases and J by 2 bases, leaving 4 bases between them. Germline V gene data show CDR1 as MGHRA and CDR2 as YSYEKL. The CDR3 runs 13 residues. DNA of the CDR3: TGCGCCAGCAGCTATACTGGGGCCAACGTCCTGACTTTC. Protein product: CASSYTGANVLTF.

This clone was seen only once. The chain combines TRBV28 with TRBJ1-1; a weak D match, TRBD1 (5 bases). Germline V gene lookup returns CDR1 MDHEN and CDR2 SYDVKM. CDR3 length: 12 amino acids. Between the trimmed V and J ends, which lost 2 bases and 11 bases, there was a span of 12 bases. DNA for the CDR3: TGTGCCAGCAGTTTACCGGCAGGGCGTGCTTTCTTT. Residues: CASSLPAGRAFF.